This T cell receptor beta chain was documented in a study of blood T cells in healthy people across ages (dated by TCRdb to between 2014 and 2017). Background on the whole study: In model experiments, roughly one uniquely barcoded TCR beta cDNA molecule per two T cells was captured by template switching. The study analyzed two additional independent replicas of 1 million unique cDNA reads from the same blood draw for two donors, one aged 18 to 30 and one aged 80 or older. To avoid experimental bias, donors of different ages were distributed randomly across sequencing lanes. Four age groups were formed from the donors: young (average roughly 16 years), middle-aged (approximately 39), aged (62) and long-lived (approximately 78). To track age-related changes in TCR beta repertoire diversity, the study relied on deep sequencing normalized with unique cDNA molecular identifiers.

Donors were roughly 40 systemically healthy Caucasian individuals from Russia aged about 6 to 100 years. Around 10 milliliters of peripheral blood were collected from each donor into EDTA-treated Vacutainer tubes. Ficoll-Paque density-gradient centrifugation was used to isolate PBMCs, with at least 6 million obtained per sample. Total RNA was extracted from PBMCs with Trizol reagent, with at least 5 micrograms obtained per sample. The percentages of naive CD45RAhigh/CD27high T cells were determined by flow cytometry on a PBMC aliquot from every donor. To note about this clonotype: There is no known antigen for this receptor. The record has no base qualities; no much larger clone is one base away.

Points the paper makes about the study in general: A strong correlation was found between observed TCR beta diversity and the percentage of naive T cells measured by flow cytometry. Total diversity estimates from one million sequenced T cells were considered lower bounds and underestimates. As age increased, observed TCR beta diversity per million T cells dropped in a roughly linear way, and a significant reduction was already evident by age around 41. Since profiling was done on bulk unsorted PBMCs, naive and antigen-experienced compartments could not be conclusively compared. The CMV infection status of donors was not known, potentially confounding age-related changes in expanded clonotypes. Compared with the aged group, more naive CD4+ T cells, fewer expanded clones and increased TCR diversity were shown by the long-lived group, suggesting age selection.

Germline trimming amounts to 5 bases on V and 3 bases on J, with 6 as the count of junction bases outside the gene matches. The CDR3 has 15 amino acids, counting the end cysteine and phenylalanine. The kept DNA is CDR3 alone, 45 bases in frame from the first base. CDR1 and CDR2 were assigned from the germline V gene as SGHTA and FQGNSA. Libraries came from 5' RACE. These reads were obtained on an Illumina HiSeq 2500. A second PCR of roughly 7 to 12 cycles was run with a J-beta primer mix and a sample-barcoded 5' primer. Each TCR beta cDNA molecule received a unique molecular identifier from a template-switch 5' adaptor carrying 12 random nucleotides. Each sample yielded at least 3 million CDR3-containing paired-end reads. First-strand cDNA synthesis was performed from all RNA using the Mint cDNA synthesis kit, with priming by a TRBC-specific oligonucleotide. Following uracil-DNA glycosylase treatment, a first 18-cycle PCR with universal primers M1SS and BC2_uni_R was performed on all cDNA. The study's processing was this. Normalization of each sample was performed by random selection of 1 million high-quality reads, each carrying a distinct molecular identifier. Reads with shared molecular identifiers were discarded instead of being binned into consensus sequences. MiTCR, with a Q25 quality threshold and the strictest error-elimination algorithm, was used for CDR3 identification, clonotype clustering and error correction. A nonparametric unseen species model using Euler transformation provided a lower-bound estimate of total TCR beta diversity. TCRdb itself trimmed the public reads at Q25 with fastp, ran MiXCR and retained productive beta chains. Duplicate CDR3 protein sequences are folded into a single record with the most common DNA and genes. The V and J calls follow TCRdb's processing rather than the paper's. The sample table contains about 940,000 distinct CDR3 sequences; only one count was recorded for roughly 48% of them. The ten largest account for 13% of the sample.

Material: blood. The chain joins TRBV7-2 to TRBJ2-1; a stretch of 8 junction bases matches TRBD1. This TCR derives from a man aged 30-40 years in good health. The DNA sequence follows: TGTGCCAGCAGCCGGGGACAGGAATTCTACAATGAGCAGTTCTTC. Translated, it reads CASSRGQEFYNEQFF.